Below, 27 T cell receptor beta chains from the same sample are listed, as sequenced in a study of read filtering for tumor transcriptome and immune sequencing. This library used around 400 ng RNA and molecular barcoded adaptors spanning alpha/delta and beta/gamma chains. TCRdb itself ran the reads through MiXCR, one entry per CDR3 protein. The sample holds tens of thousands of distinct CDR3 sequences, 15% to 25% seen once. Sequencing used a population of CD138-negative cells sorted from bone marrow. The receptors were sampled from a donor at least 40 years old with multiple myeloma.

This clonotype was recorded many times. CDR3 DNA: TGTGCCAGCATTGGTCGAGGAGAACATGAGCAGTTCTTC. The encoded protein is CASIGRGEHEQFF. The chain uses TRBV28 and TRBJ2-1; no clear D. Trimming removed 7 bases at V and 8 bases at J, with 15 bases between. Germline values: CDR1 MDHEN, CDR2 SYDVKM. The CDR3 runs 13 residues.

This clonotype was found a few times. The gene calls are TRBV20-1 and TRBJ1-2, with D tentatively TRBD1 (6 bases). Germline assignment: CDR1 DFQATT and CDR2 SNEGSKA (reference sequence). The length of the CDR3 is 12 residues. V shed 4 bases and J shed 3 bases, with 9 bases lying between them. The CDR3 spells CSANKGDYGYTF. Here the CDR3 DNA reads TGCAGTGCTAACAAGGGGGACTATGGCTACACCTTC.

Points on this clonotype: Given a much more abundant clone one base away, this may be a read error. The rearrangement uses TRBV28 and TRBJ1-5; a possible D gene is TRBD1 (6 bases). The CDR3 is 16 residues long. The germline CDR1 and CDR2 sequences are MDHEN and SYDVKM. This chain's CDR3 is CTSSPRGYSGIQPQHF. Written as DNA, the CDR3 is TGTACCAGCAGTCCAAGGGGGTATTCCGGAATTCAGCCCCAGCATTTT.

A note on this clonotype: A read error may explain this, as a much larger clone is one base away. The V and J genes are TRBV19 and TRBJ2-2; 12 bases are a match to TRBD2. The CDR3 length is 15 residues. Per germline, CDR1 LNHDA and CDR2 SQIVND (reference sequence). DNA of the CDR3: TGTGCCAGTAGATTGACTAGCGGGAGCGCCGGGGAGCCGTTTTTT. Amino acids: CASRLTSGSAGEPFF.

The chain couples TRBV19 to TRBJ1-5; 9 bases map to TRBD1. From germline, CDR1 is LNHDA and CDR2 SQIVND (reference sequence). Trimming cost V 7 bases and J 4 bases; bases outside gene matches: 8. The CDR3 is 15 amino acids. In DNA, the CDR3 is TGTGCCAGTAACCCGGGACAGGGAATTAATCAGCCCCAGCATTTT. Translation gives CASNPGQGINQPQHF.

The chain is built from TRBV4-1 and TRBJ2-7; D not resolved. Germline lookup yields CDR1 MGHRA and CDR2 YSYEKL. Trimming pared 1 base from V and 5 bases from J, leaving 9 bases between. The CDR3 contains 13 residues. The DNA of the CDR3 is TGCGCCAGCAGCCAAGGATCTGGGAACGAGCAGTACTTC. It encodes CASSQGSGNEQYF.

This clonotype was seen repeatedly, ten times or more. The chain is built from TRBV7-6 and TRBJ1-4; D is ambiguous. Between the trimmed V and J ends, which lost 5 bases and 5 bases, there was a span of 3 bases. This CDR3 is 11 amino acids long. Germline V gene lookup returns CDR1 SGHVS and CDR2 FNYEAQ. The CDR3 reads CASSENEKLFF. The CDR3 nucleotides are TGTGCCAGCAGCGAGAATGAAAAACTGTTTTTT.

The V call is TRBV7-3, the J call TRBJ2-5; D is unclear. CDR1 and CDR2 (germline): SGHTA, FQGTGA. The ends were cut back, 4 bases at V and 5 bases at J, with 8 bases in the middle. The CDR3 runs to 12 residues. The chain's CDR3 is CASSSYGETQYF. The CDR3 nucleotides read TGTGCCAGCAGCTCTTACGGCGAGACCCAGTACTTC.

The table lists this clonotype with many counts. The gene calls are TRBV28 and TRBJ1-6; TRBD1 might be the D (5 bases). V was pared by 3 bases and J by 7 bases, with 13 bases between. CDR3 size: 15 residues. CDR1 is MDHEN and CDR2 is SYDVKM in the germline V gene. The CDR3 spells CASSFPGPGNSPLHF. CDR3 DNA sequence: TGTGCCAGCAGTTTCCCAGGTCCAGGGAATTCACCCCTCCACTTT.

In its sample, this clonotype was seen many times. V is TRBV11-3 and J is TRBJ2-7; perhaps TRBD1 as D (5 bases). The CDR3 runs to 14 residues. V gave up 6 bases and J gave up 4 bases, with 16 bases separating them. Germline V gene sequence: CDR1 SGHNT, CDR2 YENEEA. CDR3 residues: CASRPTAGHYEQYF. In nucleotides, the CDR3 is TGTGCCAGCAGACCTACAGCCGGACATTACGAGCAGTACTTC.

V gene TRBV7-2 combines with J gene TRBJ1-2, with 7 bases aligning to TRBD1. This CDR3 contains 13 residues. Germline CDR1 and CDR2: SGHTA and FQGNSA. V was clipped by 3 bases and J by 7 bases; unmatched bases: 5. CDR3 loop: CASSFTGAAGYTF. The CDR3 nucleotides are TGTGCCAGCAGCTTCACAGGGGCGGCTGGCTACACCTTC. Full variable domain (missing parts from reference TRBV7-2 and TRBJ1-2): GAGVSQSPSNKVTEKGKDVELRCDPISGHTALYWYRQSLGQGLEFLIYFQGNSAPDKSGLPSDRFSAERTGGSVSTLTIQRTQQEDSAVYLCASSFTGAAGYTFGSGTRLTVV.

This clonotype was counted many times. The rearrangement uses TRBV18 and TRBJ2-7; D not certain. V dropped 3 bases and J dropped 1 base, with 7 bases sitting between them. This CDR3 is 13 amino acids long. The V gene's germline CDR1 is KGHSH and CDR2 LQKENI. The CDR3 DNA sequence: TGTGCCAGCTCACCTGCCCAGTCCTACGAGCAGTACTTC. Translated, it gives CASSPAQSYEQYF.

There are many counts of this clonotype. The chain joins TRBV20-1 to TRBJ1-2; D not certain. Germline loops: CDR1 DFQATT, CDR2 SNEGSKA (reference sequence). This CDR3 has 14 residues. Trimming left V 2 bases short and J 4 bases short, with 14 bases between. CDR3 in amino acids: CSARPVASGYGYTF. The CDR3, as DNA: TGCAGTGCTAGACCGGTTGCATCAGGCTATGGCTACACCTTC.

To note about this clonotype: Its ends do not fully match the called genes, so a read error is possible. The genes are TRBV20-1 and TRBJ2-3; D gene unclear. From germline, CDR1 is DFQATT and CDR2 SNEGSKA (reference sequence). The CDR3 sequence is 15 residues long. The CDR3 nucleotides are TGCAGTGCTAGAGACCCGGCGACCGGCACAGATATGCAGTATTTT. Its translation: CSARDPATGTDMQYF.

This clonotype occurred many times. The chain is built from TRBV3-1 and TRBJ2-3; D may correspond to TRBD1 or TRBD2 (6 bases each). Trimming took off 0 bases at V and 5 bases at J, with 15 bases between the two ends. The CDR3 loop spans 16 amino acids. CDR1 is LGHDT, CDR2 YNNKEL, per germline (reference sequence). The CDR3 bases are TGTGCCAGCAGCCAAGATCGGCCCGGGGGCCAAGATACGCAGTATTTT. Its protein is CASSQDRPGGQDTQYF.

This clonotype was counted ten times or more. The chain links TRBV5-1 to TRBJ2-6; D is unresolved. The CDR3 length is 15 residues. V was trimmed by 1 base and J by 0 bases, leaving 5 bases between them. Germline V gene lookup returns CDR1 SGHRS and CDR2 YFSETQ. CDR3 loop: CASSLTDSGANVLTF. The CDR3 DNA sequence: TGCGCCAGCAGCTTGACCGACTCTGGGGCCAACGTCCTGACTTTC.

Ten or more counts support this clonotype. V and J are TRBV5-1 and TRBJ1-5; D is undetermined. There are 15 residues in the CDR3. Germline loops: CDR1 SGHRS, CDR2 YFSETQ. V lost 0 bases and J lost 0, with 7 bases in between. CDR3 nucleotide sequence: TGCGCCAGCAGCTTGGCTGGATATAGCAATCAGCCCCAGCATTTT. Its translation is CASSLAGYSNQPQHF.

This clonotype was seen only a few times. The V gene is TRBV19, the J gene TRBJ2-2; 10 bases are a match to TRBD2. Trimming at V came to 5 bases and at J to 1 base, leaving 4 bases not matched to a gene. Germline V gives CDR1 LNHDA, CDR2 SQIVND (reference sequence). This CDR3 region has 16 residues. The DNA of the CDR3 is TGTGCCAGTAGTTTCAGCGGGAGGGGGAACACCGGGGAGCTGTTTTTT. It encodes CASSFSGRGNTGELFF. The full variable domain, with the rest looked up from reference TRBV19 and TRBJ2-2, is DGGITQSPKYLFRKEGQNVTLSCEQNLNHDAMYWYRQDPGQGLRLIYYSQIVNDFQKGDIAEGYSVSREKKESFPLTVTSAQKNPTAFYLCASSFSGRGNTGELFFGEGSRLTVL.

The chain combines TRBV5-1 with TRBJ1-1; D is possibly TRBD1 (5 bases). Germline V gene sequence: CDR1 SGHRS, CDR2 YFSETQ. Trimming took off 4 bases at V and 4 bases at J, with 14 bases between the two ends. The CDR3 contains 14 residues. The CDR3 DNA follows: TGCGCCAGCAGCCCGACAGCCTCCTCCACTGAAGCTTTCTTT. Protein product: CASSPTASSTEAFF.

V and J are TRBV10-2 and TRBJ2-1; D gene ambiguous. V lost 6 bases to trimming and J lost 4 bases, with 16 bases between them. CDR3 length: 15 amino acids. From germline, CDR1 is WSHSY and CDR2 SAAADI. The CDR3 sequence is CASSATSPEYNEQFF. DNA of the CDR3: TGCGCCAGCAGCGCCACTTCACCTGAGTACAATGAGCAGTTCTTC.

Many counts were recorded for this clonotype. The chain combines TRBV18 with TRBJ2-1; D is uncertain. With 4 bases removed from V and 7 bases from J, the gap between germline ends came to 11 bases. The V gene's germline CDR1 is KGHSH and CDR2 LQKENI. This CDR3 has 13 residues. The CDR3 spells CASSLALENEQFF. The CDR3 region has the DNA TGTGCCAGCTCACTGGCCTTGGAAAATGAGCAGTTCTTC.

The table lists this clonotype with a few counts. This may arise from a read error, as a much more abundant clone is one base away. The CDR3 nucleotides are TGTGCCAGCAGCTTAGTTACAGGGGTCAACGGGCAGTACTTC. Translated: CASSLVTGVNGQYF. V gene TRBV7-9 combines with J gene TRBJ2-7; TRBD1 matches at 7 bases. This CDR3 has 14 residues. CDR1 SEHNR and CDR2 FQNEAQ come from the germline V gene (reference sequence). Trimming took 1 base from V and 9 from J; bases not matched to a gene: 9. Using reference TRBV7-9 and TRBJ2-7 for the parts outside the CDR3, the full variable domain is DTGVSQNPRHKITKRGQNVTFRCDPISEHNRLYWYRQTLGQGPEFLTYFQNEAQLEKSRLLSDRFSAERPKGSFSTLEIQRTEQGDSAMYLCASSLVTGVNGQYFGPGTRLTVT.

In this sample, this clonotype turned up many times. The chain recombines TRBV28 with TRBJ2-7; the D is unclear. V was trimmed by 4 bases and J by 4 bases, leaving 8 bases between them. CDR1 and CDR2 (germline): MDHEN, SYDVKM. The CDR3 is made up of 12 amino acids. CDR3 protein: CASSYQIYEQYF. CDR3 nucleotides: TGTGCCAGCAGTTATCAAATATACGAGCAGTACTTC. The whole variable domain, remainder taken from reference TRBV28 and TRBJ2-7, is DVKVTQSSRYLVKRTGEKVFLECVQDMDHENMFWYRQDPGLGLRLIYFSYDVKMKEKGDIPEGYSVSREKKERFSLILESASTNQTSMYLCASSYQIYEQYFGPGTRLTVT.

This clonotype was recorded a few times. In DNA, the CDR3 is TGTGCCAGCAGCTCACAGGGGGCTAGCAATCAGCCCCAGCATTTT. Amino acid sequence: CASSSQGASNQPQHF. The V gene is TRBV7-2, the J gene TRBJ1-5; 9 bases map to TRBD1. V was clipped by 4 bases and J by 0 bases; unmatched bases: 1. The length of the CDR3 is 15 residues. Per the germline V gene, CDR1 is SGHTA and CDR2 is FQGNSA.

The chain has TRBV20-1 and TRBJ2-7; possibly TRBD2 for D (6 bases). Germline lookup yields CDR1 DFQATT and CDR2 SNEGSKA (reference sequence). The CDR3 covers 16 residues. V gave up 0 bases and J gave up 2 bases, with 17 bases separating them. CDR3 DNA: TGCAGTGCTAGAGATAACTCAGCGGGTCTCACCTACGAGCAGTACTTC. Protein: CSARDNSAGLTYEQYF.

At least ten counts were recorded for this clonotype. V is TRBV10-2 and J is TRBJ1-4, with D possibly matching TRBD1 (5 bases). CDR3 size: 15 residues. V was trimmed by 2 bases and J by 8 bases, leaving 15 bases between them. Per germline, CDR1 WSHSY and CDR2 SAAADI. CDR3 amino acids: CASSEPDGGREKLFF. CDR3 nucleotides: TGCGCCAGCAGTGAGCCCGACGGGGGAAGGGAAAAACTGTTTTTT.

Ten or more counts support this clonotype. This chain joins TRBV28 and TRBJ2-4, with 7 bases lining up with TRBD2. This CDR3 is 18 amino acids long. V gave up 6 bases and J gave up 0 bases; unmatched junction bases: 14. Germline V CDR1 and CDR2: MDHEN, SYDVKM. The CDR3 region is CASSSRLAHLLAKNIQYF. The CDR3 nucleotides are TGTGCCAGCAGCTCGCGACTAGCTCACCTACTAGCCAAAAACATTCAGTACTTC.